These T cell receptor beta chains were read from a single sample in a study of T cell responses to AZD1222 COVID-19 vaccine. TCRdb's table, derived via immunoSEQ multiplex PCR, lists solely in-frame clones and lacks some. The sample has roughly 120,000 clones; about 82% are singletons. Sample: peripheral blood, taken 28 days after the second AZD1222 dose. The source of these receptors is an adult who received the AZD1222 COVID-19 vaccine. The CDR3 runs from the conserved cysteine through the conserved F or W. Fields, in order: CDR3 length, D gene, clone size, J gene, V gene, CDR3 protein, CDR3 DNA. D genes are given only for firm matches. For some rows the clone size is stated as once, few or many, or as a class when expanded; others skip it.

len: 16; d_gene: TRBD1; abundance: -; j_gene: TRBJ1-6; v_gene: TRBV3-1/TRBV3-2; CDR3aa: CASRLKQGALNSPLHF; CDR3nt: TGTGCCAGCAGGCTGAAACAGGGGGCTCTTAATTCACCCCTCCACTTT
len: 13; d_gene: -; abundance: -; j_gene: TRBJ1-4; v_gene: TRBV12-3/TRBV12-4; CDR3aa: CASSFGGREKLFF; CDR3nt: TGTGCCAGCAGTTTCGGAGGGAGGGAAAAACTGTTTTTT
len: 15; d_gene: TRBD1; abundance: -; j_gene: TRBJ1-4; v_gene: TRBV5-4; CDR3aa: CASSLGTGGIEKLFF; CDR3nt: TGTGCCAGCAGCCTGGGGACAGGGGGCATTGAAAAACTGTTTTTT
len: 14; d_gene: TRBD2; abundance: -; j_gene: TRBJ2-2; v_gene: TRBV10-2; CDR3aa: CASRSGSAFGELFF; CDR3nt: TGCGCCAGCAGAAGCGGGAGCGCTTTCGGGGAGCTGTTTTTT
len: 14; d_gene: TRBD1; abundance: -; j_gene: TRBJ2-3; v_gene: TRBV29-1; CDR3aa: CSADRVPGTDTQYF; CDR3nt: TGCAGCGCGGACAGGGTGCCCGGCACAGATACGCAGTATTTT
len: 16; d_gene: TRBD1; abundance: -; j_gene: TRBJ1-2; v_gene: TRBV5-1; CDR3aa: CASSQQPGQGARGYTF; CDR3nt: TGCGCCAGCAGCCAGCAACCGGGACAGGGGGCGCGAGGCTACACCTTC
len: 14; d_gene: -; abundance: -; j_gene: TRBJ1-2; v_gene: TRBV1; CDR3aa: CTSSQDFRWGGYTF; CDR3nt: TGCACCAGCAGCCAAGATTTTAGGTGGGGTGGCTACACCTTC
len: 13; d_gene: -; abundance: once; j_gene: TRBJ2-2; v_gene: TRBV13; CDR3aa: CASSFQNTGELFF; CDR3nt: TGTGCCAGCAGCTTCCAGAACACCGGGGAGCTGTTTTTT
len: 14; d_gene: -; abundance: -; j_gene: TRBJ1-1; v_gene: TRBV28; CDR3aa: CASTLAGGGTEAFF; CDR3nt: TGTGCCAGCACCCTCGCCGGAGGGGGCACTGAAGCTTTCTTT
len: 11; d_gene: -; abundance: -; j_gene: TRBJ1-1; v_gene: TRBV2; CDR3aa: CETEQNTEAFF; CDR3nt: TGTGAGACAGAACAGAACACTGAAGCTTTCTTT
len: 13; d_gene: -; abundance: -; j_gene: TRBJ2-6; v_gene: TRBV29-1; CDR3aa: CSGGDAGANVLTF; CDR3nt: TGCAGCGGAGGGGATGCTGGGGCCAACGTCCTGACTTTC
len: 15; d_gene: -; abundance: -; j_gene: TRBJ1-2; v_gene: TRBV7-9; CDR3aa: CASSLVFRKDQGYTF; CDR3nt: TGTGCCAGCAGCTTAGTGTTCAGGAAGGATCAGGGCTACACCTTC
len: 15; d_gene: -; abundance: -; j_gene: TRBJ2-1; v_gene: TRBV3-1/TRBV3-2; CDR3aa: CASSLDQSSYNEQFF; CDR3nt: TGTGCCAGCAGCCTCGACCAGAGCTCCTACAATGAGCAGTTCTTC
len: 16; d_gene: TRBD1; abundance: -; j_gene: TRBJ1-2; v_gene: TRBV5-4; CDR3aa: CASSSALQGELRGYTF; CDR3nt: TGTGCCAGCAGCTCGGCCTTACAGGGGGAGCTCAGGGGCTACACCTTC
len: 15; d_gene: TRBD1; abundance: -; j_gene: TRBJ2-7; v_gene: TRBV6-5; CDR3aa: CASSRTGTASYEQYF; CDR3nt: TGTGCCAGCAGTAGAACTGGGACAGCCTCCTACGAGCAGTACTTC
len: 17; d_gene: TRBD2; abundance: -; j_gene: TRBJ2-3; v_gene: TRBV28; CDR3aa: CASSPGTSGPDTDTQYF; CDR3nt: TGTGCCAGCAGCCCAGGGACTAGCGGGCCAGACACAGATACGCAGTATTTT
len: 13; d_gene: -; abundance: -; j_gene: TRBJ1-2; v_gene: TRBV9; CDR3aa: CASSVEQGHGYTF; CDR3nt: TGTGCCAGCAGCGTAGAACAGGGTCATGGCTACACCTTC
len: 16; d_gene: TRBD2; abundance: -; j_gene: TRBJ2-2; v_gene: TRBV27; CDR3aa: CASSLWSSGRSGELFF; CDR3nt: TGTGCCAGCAGTTTATGGTCTAGCGGGAGATCCGGGGAGCTGTTTTTT
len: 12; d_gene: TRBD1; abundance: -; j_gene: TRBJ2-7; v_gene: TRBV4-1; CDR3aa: CASSQPGQGRYF; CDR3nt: TGCGCCAGCAGCCAACCGGGACAGGGTCGGTACTTC
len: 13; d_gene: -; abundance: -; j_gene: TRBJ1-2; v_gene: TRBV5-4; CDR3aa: CASSLVGQLDYTF; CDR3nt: TGTGCCAGCAGCTTGGTCGGACAGCTTGACTACACCTTC
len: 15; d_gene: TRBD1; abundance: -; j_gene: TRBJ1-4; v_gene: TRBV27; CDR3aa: CASSLIGGRGEKLFF; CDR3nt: TGTGCCAGCAGTTTAATAGGGGGCCGTGGTGAAAAACTGTTTTTT
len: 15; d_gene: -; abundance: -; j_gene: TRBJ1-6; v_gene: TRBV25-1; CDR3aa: CASSEWTAYNSPLHF; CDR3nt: TGTGCCAGCAGTGAATGGACAGCCTATAATTCACCCCTCCACTTT
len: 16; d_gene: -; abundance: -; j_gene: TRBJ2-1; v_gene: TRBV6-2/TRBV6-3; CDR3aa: CASSYSKGVLTGEQFF; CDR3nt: TGTGCCAGCAGTTATAGTAAGGGGGTCCTCACCGGGGAGCAGTTCTTC
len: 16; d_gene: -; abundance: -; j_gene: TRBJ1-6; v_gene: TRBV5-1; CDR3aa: CASSTQVRQESSPLHF; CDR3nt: TGCGCCAGCAGCACCCAGGTTCGGCAGGAGAGCTCACCCCTCCACTTT
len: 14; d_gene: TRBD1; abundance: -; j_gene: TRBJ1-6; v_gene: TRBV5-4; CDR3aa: CASSLGQGNSPLHF; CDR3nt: TGTGCCAGCAGCTTGGGACAGGGTAATTCACCCCTCCACTTT
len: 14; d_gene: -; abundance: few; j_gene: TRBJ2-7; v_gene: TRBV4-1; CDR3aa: CASSQDGGPREQYF; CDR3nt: TGCGCCAGCAGCCAAGATGGGGGGCCGAGGGAGCAGTACTTC
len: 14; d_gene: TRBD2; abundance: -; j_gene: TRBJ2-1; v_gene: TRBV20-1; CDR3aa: CSASLAAGIHEQFF; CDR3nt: TGCAGTGCCAGTCTAGCGGCCGGGATCCATGAGCAGTTCTTC
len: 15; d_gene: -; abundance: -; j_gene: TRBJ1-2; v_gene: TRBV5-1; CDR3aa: CASSEDPGDLDGYTF; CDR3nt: TGCGCCAGCAGCGAGGATCCAGGGGATTTGGATGGCTACACCTTC
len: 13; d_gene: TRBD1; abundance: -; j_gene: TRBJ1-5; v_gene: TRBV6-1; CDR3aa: CASTVDRDQPQHF; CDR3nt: TGTGCCAGCACCGTCGACAGGGATCAGCCCCAGCATTTT
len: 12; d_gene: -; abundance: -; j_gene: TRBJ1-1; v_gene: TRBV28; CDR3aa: CASSQLSTEAFF; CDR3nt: TGTGCCAGCAGTCAATTGAGTACTGAAGCTTTCTTT
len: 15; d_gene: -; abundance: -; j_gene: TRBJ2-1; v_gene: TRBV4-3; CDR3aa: CASSQDLDHYNEQFF; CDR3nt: TGCGCCAGCAGCCAAGATTTAGATCACTACAATGAGCAGTTCTTC
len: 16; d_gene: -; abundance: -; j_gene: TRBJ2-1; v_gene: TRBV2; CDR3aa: CASSPGGDSSYNEQFF; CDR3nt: TGTGCCAGCAGCCCGGGCGGTGACAGCTCCTACAATGAGCAGTTCTTC
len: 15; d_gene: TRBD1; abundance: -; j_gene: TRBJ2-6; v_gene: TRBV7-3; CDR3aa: CASSGDRAGANVLTF; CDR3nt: TGTGCCAGCAGCGGTGACAGGGCCGGGGCCAACGTCCTGACTTTC
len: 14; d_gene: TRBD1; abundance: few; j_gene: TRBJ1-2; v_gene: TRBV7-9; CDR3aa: CASSLGTGGEGYTF; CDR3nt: TGTGCCAGCAGCTTAGGGACAGGGGGTGAAGGCTACACCTTC
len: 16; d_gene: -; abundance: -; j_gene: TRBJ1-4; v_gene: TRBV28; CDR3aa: CASSLSGQMLNEKLFF; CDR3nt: TGTGCCAGCAGCCTTAGTGGGCAGATGCTTAATGAAAAACTGTTTTTT
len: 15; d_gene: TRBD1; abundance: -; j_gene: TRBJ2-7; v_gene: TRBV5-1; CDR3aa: CASSWAGTGGNEQYF; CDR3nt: TGCGCCAGCAGCTGGGCCGGGACAGGGGGGAACGAGCAGTACTTC
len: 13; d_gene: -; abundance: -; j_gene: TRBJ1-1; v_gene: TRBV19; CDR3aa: CASSNQRNTEAFF; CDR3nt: TGTGCCAGTAGTAACCAACGGAACACTGAAGCTTTCTTT
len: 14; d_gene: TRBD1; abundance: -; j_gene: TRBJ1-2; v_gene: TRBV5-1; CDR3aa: CASSLGQGLDGYTF; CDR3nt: TGCGCCAGCAGCTTGGGACAGGGGCTGGATGGCTACACCTTC
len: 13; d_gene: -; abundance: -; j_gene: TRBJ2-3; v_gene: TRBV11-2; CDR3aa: CASSSVSTDTQYF; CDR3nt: TGTGCCAGCTCCTCGGTTAGCACAGATACGCAGTATTTT